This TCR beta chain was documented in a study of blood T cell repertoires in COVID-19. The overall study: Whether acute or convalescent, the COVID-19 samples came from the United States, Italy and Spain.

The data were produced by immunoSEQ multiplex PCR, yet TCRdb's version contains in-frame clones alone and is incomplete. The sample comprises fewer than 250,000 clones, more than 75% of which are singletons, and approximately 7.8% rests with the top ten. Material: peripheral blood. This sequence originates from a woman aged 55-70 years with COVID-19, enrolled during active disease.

The CDR3 DNA reads TGTGCCAGCAGCGCGACCGACCGGGACAGGACTCCGGGCAGCAATCAGCCCCAGCATTTT. This encodes CASSATDRDRTPGSNQPQHF. The chain couples TRBV7-8 to TRBJ1-5; 8 bases fit TRBD1. Trimming removed 5 bases from V and 1 base from J; junction bases left unmatched: 19. CDR1 is SGHVS and CDR2 is FQNEAQ in the germline V gene. CDR3 length: 20 residues.